This TCR beta chain emerged from a study of Graves' ophthalmopathy and Graves' hyperthyroidism (dated by TCRdb to the late 2010s). For the wider study: Peripheral blood was collected at initial diagnosis, prior to any treatment. An independent validation cohort comprised 18 hyperthyroidism patients and some 16 patients who later progressed from hyperthyroidism to ophthalmopathy. To explore V-J signatures distinguishing ophthalmopathy from hyperthyroidism, a discovery set of about 99 patients (roughly 45 ophthalmopathy, around 55 stable hyperthyroidism) was enrolled. In roughly 6 hyperthyroidism patients, T-cell repertoires of thyroid tissue and blood were compared. The roughly 100 discovery patients were randomly divided into training and test sets at a 7:3 ratio. TCR beta repertoire signatures were used to distinguish Graves' ophthalmopathy from Graves' hyperthyroidism and to predict progression to ophthalmopathy. Following sampling, methimazole starting at 30 mg daily was administered to hyperthyroidism patients, and high-dose intravenous methylprednisolone was administered to ophthalmopathy patients. In total, some 140 blood samples were TCR-sequenced: 43 ophthalmopathy, around 75 hyperthyroidism and approximately 17 hyperthyroidism-to-ophthalmopathy patients. Broader findings and caveats from the paper: Most expanded thyroid clonotypes with a frequency above 0.001 also appeared in blood, which suggests that blood repertoires may reflect the immune response in the thyroid. Sample size was not statistically predetermined, and group allocation was not concealed from the investigators. In cross-validation, the 13-signature model distinguished ophthalmopathy from stable hyperthyroidism with 85% to 90% sensitivity and around 82% specificity, and in the test set the corresponding values were roughly 80% and 76%. In validation, the model predicted ophthalmopathy progression with about 70% sensitivity and 72.22% specificity; about a dozen predicted patients were CT-confirmed with GO in a median of approximately 6.5 months.

This clonotype appeared a few times. Its antigen specificity is not known. Nothing much larger sits one base from this clone, and base qualities are not available. For repertoire sequencing, the TCR beta CDR3 regions were amplified from RNA transcripts. A first-round RT-PCR used HTBI primers with the Qiagen OneStep RT-PCR kit, followed by a second-round multiplex PCR, size selection and purification. Libraries were sequenced on an Illumina HiSeq2000 using paired-end 100 bp reads. Turning to the authors' computational methods: SOAPnuke was used to process the reads, throwing out any read that had adapters, had uncalled bases, had a mean Phred below 15, or lacked an exact constant-primer or identifier match. High-quality paired reads were merged with COPE v1.2.5. Unique nucleotide sequences were defined as clonotypes and aligned to IMGT TRB V, D and J references using MiTCR v1.1. Only V-J combinations with frequency above 0.0001 were analysed, covering 99% to 99.2% of repertoires. A TCR clonal expansion and chaos score per V-J combination was defined as the ratio of F50 clonal expansion to chaos observed in the TCRdist matrix. Features were reduced by Welch's t-statistics and random forest to 10 to 15 V-J combinations, which fed a naive Bayes classifier. The similarity between thyroid and blood repertoires was quantified using the Morisita-Horn index. The public sequencing data were trimmed at Q25 with fastp and processed into clonotypes with MiXCR by TCRdb, which kept only in-frame beta chains. Under each unique CDR3 protein, matching rows form one entry showing the most common genes and DNA. For this entry, the V and J calls and clone size follow TCRdb and not the study's own pipeline. Present in this sample are fewer than 650,000 distinct CDR3 sequences, approximately 21% of which were seen just once. The top ten constitute approximately 7% of the sample.

Stable hyperthyroidism was defined as no progression to ophthalmopathy within 18 months of follow-up. Hyperthyroidism patients were newly diagnosed, were aged 18 to 65 years, and had a disease duration under 2 months. Patients were excluded if they had other autoimmune diseases, uncontrolled infections, pregnancy or lactation. Diagnosis was based on clinical symptoms, serum thyroxine, TRAb, thyroid ultrasound and orbital computed tomography. PBMCs were isolated from 7.5 to 10 ml of fresh peripheral blood by Ficoll-Paque density gradient centrifugation. Total RNA was extracted with Trizol reagent and quality-checked on an Agilent 2100 Bioanalyzer. This TCR was recovered from a woman under 30 with stable Graves' hyperthyroidism. Some clones in this sample may be carry-over from other donors' samples. Donor details come from another sample of the same person, matched by shared clones. What was sequenced was peripheral blood.

The nucleotides read TGTGCCAGCAGTTTCTCCCGAGAGAGCTTACTCTATGGCTACACCTTC. Translated, it reads CASSFSRESLLYGYTF. Recombination joined TRBV12-3 or TRBV12-4 with TRBJ1-2; the D gene remains uncertain. The CDR3 has 16 amino acids, counting the end cysteine and phenylalanine. Of the read, only the CDR3 DNA is kept; its 48 bases are in frame from base 1. Trimming takes 3 bases from V and 4 bases from J, and the germline ends sit 18 bases apart.